This TCR beta chain emerged from a study of T cell responses to AZD1222 COVID-19 vaccine. Study summary: Second-dose recipients at about 4 or about 12 weeks were treated as one pooled group. General study points: Dominant CD4 TCR responses targeted spike regions 160-218 and 743-854. Within unmutated variant regions lay the reported targets of nearly half of spike-specific TCRs. Clonal diversity may have been underestimated, and the donors were mostly white British, with more females than males.

The V gene's germline CDR1 is MNHNY and CDR2 SVGAGI (reference sequence). Trimming took 6 bases from V and 1 from J; bases not matched to a gene: 6. This CDR3 region has 16 residues. Assay: immunoSEQ multiplex PCR; the TCRdb copy retains only in-frame clones and omits some. The sample holds 110,000 to 150,000 clones, 88% seen once. Comments on this clone: The antigen remains unidentified.

The chain links TRBV6-6 to TRBJ2-3; the match to TRBD2 covers 11 bases. The specimen was peripheral blood, collected on day 0 of AZD1222 vaccination. The sequence was obtained from an adult in good health. The CDR3 bases are TGTGCCAGCAGACAAACGGGACTAGCGGGCACAGATACGCAGTATTTT. This codes for CASRQTGLAGTDTQYF.